This T cell receptor (beta chain) was profiled in a study of cytomegalovirus exposure and HLA in healthy donors. Study context: Unique TCR beta sequences numbering over 100 million came from about 179 million T cells in an earlier analysis. Study-wide results and limits: Listed as cytomegalovirus-associated were 170 or so TCR beta chains. The only immune exposure information that was available was CMV serostatus. Productive rates of about 90% or about 30% were seen for most TCR beta V segments in an earlier analysis.

In the PCR, 60 Vbeta and 13 Jbeta primers were used. TCRdb's copy holds only in-frame clones and misses some; the assay was immunoSEQ multiplex PCR. Found here are approximately 110,000 clones, 79% of them singletons; the top ten hold 3% to 3.5%. V gave up 6 bases and J gave up 2 bases; unmatched junction bases: 18. CDR3 length equals 19 residues. In germline, CDR1 is LGHNT, CDR2 FRNRAP. About this clone itself: Its specificity is not known.

This chain uses TRBV12-5 with TRBJ1-5; 8 nucleotides align to TRBD1. This receptor was identified in a woman in her thirties or forties in good health and CMV-seronegative. The specimen sequenced was PBMCs. CDR3 region: CASGPMRQGALNCNQPQHF. The CDR3 nucleotides read TGTGCTAGTGGGCCGATGAGGCAGGGGGCTTTAAACTGCAATCAGCCCCAGCATTTT. Looking up the rest from reference TRBV12-5 and TRBJ1-5 gives the full variable domain: DARVTQTPRHKVTEMGQEVTMRCQPILGHNTVFWYRQTMMQGLELLAYFRNRAPLDDSGMPKDRFSAEMPDATLATLKIQPSEPRDSAVYFCASGPMRQGALNCNQPQHFGDGTRLSIL.